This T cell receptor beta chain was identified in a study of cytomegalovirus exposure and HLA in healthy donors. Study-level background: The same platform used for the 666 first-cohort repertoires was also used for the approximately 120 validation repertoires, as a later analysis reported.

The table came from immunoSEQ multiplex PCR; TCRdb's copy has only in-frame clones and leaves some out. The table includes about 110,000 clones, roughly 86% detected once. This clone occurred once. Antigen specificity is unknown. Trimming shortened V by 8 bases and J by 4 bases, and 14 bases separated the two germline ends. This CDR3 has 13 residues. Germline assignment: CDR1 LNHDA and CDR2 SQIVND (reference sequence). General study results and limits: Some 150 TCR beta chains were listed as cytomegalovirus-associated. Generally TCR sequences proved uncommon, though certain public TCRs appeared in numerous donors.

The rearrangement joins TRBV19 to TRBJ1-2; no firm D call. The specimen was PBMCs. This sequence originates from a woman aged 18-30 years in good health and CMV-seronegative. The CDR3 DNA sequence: TGTGCCAGTCTTAAGGACTCCCGCTATGGCTACACCTTC. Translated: CASLKDSRYGYTF.